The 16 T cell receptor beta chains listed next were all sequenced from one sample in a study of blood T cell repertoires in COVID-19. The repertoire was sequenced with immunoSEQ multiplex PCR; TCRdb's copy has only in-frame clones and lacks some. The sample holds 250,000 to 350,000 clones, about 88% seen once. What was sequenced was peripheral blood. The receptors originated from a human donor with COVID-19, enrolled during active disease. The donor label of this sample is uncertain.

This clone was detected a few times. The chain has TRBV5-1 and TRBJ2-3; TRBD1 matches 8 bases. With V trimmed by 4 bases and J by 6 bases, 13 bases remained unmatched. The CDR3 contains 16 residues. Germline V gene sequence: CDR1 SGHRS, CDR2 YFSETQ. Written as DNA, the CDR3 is TGCGCCAGCAGCGAACCTCCGGGACAGGTTTCTGATACGCAGTATTTT. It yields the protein CASSEPPGQVSDTQYF.

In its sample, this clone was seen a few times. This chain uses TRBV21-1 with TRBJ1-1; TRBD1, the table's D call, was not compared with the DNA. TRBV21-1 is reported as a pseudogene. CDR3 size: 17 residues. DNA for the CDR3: TGTGCCAGCAGCCACCGACAGGGGGAAGTCCCGAACACTGAAGCTTTCTTT. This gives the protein CASSHRQGEVPNTEAFF.

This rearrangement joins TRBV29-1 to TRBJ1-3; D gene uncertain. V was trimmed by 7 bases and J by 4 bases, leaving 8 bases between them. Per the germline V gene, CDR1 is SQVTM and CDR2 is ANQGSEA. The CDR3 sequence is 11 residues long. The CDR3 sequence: CSGWRGNTIYF. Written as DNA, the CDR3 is TGCAGCGGTTGGCGGGGAAACACCATATATTTT.

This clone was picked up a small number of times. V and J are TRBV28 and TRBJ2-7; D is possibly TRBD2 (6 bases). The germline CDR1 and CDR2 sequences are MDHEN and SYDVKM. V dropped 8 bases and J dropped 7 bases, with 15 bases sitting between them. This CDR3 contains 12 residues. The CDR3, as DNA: TGTGCCAGCCGATCGGGACTGCGAGAGCAGTACTTC. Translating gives CASRSGLREQYF.

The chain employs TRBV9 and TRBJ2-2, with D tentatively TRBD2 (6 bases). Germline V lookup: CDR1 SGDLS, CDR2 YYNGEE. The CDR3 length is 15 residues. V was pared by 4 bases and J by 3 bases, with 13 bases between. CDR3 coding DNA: TGTGCCAGCAGCAGGGGCGGGAAGGACACCGGGGAGCTGTTTTTT. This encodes CASSRGGKDTGELFF.

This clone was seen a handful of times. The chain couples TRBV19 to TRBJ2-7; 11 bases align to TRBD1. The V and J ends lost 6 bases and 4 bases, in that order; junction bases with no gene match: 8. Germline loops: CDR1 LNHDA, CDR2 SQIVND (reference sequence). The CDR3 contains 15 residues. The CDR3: CASSTGQGAGYEQYF. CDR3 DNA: TGTGCCAGTAGCACCGGACAGGGGGCGGGTTACGAGCAGTACTTC.

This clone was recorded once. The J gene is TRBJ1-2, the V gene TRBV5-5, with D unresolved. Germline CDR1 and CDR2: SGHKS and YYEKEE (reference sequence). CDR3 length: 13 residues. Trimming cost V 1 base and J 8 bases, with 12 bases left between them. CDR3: CASSLRDKGGYTF. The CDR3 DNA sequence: TGTGCCAGCAGCTTGCGGGATAAAGGCGGCTACACCTTC.

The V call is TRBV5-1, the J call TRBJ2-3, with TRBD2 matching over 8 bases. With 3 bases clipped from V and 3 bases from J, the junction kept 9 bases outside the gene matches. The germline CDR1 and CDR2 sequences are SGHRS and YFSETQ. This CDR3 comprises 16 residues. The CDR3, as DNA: TGCGCCAGCAGCTCCGGGGGGATAGCGGGAACAGATACGCAGTATTTT. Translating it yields CASSSGGIAGTDTQYF.

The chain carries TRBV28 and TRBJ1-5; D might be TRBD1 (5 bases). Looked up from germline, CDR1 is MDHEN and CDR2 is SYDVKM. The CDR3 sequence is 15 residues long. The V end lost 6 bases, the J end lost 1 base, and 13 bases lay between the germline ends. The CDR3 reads CASSKGGTSNQPQHF. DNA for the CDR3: TGTGCCAGCAGCAAGGGAGGGACCAGCAATCAGCCCCAGCATTTT.

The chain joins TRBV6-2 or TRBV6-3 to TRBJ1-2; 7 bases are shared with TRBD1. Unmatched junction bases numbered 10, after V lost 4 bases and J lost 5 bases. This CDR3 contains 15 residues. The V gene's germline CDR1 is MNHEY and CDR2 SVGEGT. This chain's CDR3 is CASSSPDRNLYGYTF. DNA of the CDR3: TGTGCCAGCAGTTCTCCGGACAGGAATCTTTATGGCTACACCTTC.

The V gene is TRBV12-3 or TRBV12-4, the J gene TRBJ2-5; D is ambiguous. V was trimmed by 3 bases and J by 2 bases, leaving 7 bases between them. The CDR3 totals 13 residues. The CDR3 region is CASSLYRQETQYF. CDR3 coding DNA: TGTGCCAGCAGTTTGTACAGACAAGAGACCCAGTACTTC.

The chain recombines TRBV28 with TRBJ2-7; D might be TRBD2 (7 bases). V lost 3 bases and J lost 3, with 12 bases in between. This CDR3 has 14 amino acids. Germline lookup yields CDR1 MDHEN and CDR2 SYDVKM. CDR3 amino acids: CASSFSGDYYEQYF. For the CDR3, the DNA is TGTGCCAGCAGTTTCTCAGGGGACTACTACGAGCAGTACTTC.

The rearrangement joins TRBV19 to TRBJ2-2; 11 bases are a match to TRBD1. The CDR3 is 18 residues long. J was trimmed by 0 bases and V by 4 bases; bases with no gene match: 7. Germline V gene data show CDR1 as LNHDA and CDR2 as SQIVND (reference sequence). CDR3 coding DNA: TGTGCCAGTAGTAGAAAAGGACAGGGGGCTCCGAACACCGGGGAGCTGTTTTTT. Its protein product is CASSRKGQGAPNTGELFF.

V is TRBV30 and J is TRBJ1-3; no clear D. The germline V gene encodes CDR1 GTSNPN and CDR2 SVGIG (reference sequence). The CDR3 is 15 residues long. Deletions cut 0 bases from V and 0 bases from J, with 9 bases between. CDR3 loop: CAWSVQLHSGNTIYF. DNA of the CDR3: TGTGCCTGGAGTGTACAGCTCCACTCTGGAAACACCATATATTTT.

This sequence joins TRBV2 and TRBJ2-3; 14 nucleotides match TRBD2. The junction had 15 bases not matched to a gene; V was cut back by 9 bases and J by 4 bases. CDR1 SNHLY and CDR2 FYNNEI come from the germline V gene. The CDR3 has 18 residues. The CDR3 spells CASRRGLAGEGGADTQYF. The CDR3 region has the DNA TGTGCCAGTCGCAGGGGACTAGCGGGAGAGGGGGGCGCAGATACGCAGTATTTT.

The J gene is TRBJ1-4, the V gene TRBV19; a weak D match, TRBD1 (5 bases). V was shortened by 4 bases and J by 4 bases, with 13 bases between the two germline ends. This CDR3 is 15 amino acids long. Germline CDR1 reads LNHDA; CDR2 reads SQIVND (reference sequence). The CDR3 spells CASSTATASNEKLFF. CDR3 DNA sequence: TGTGCCAGTAGTACTGCGACAGCAAGTAATGAAAAACTGTTTTTT.